The next 29 T cell receptor beta chains were all read from a single sample in a study of response to subunit inactivated influenza vaccine. TCRdb redid the calling of the RT-PCR reads with MiXCR, one entry per CDR3 protein. The repertoire has around 250,000 distinct CDR3 sequences, 9.5% to 15% of them found once; the top ten carry over 6.5%. Sequencing used non-naive T cells sorted from PBMCs, obtained 14 days before vaccination. These receptors were collected from a man aged 50-60 years who received an inactivated influenza vaccine.

V and J are TRBV28 and TRBJ1-2; no firm D call. The V and J ends lost 6 bases and 4 bases respectively, with 6 bases between them. The CDR3 extends over 11 amino acids. CDR1 and CDR2 from the germline V gene are MDHEN and SYDVKM. The CDR3 sequence is CASRQTYGYTF. CDR3 DNA sequence: TGTGCCAGCAGGCAGACCTATGGCTACACCTTC.

DNA for the CDR3: TGTGCCTGGAGTTCTGCAGGGGCTCCCTACGAGCAGTACTTC. Translating gives CAWSSAGAPYEQYF. The chain combines TRBV30 with TRBJ2-7; tentatively, D is TRBD1 (6 bases). The ends were cut back, 2 bases at V and 2 bases at J, with 13 bases in the middle. The length of the CDR3 is 14 residues. Germline values: CDR1 GTSNPN, CDR2 SVGIG (reference sequence).

This clonotype was counted only a few times. The chain couples TRBV15 to TRBJ2-2; possibly TRBD1 for D (6 bases). This CDR3 spans 15 amino acids. V lost 3 bases and J lost 2, with 10 bases in between. Germline assignment: CDR1 LNHNV and CDR2 YYDKDF (reference sequence). CDR3 bases: TGTGCCACCAGCAGTAGCAGGGGAAACACCGGGGAGCTGTTTTTT. Protein: CATSSSRGNTGELFF.

The chain links TRBV7-2 to TRBJ1-1; 7 bases match TRBD1. The CDR3 is 15 amino acids. CDR1 and CDR2 from the germline V gene are SGHTA and FQGNSA. J was trimmed by 1 base and V by 5 bases; bases with no gene match: 7. CDR3 sequence (DNA): TGTGCCAGCAGCCCTCAGGGGGTCGGGAACACTGAAGCTTTCTTT. This codes for CASSPQGVGNTEAFF. Full variable domain (missing parts from reference TRBV7-2 and TRBJ1-1): GAGVSQSPSNKVTEKGKDVELRCDPISGHTALYWYRQSLGQGLEFLIYFQGNSAPDKSGLPSDRFSAERTGGSVSTLTIQRTQQEDSAVYLCASSPQGVGNTEAFFGQGTRLTVV.

In its sample, this clonotype was seen a few times. The chain couples TRBV5-1 to TRBJ2-2; D gene unclear. The V gene's germline CDR1 is SGHRS and CDR2 YFSETQ. There are 15 residues in the CDR3. Trimming took off 3 bases at V and 4 bases at J, with 13 bases between the two ends. The CDR3 protein is CASSSHGDSTGELFF. In DNA, the CDR3 is TGCGCCAGCAGCTCCCATGGGGATTCCACCGGGGAGCTGTTTTTT. Combining the CDR3 with reference TRBV5-1 and TRBJ2-2 gives the whole variable domain KAGVTQTPRYLIKTRGQQVTLSCSPISGHRSVSWYQQTPGQGLQFLFEYFSETQRNKGNFPGRFSGRQFSNSRSEMNVSTLELGDSALYLCASSSHGDSTGELFFGEGSRLTVL.

This clonotype was picked up a small number of times. The chain carries TRBV5-5 and TRBJ1-4, with D perhaps TRBD1 (5 bases). The CDR3 is made up of 15 amino acids. V was pared by 4 bases and J by 0 bases, with 10 bases between. CDR1 is SGHKS, CDR2 YYEKEE, per germline (reference sequence). The CDR3 sequence: CASSRQIATNEKLFF. DNA for the CDR3: TGTGCCAGCAGCCGACAGATCGCAACTAATGAAAAACTGTTTTTT.

This clonotype was counted only a few times. The gene calls are TRBV30 and TRBJ2-7; D possibly matches TRBD1 or TRBD2 (5 bases each). The germline CDR1 and CDR2 sequences are GTSNPN and SVGIG (reference sequence). This CDR3 has 14 amino acids. Trimming took 5 bases from V and 0 from J, leaving 14 bases between them. CDR3 coding DNA: TGTGCCTGGGGACGGGACGCTTTCTCCTACGAGCAGTACTTC. Translating gives CAWGRDAFSYEQYF.

This clonotype has just a few counts. This rearrangement joins TRBV20-1 to TRBJ2-7, with a tentative D call TRBD2 (6 bases). This CDR3 is 9 amino acids long. The germline CDR1 and CDR2 sequences are DFQATT and SNEGSKA (reference sequence). The CDR3 DNA sequence: TGCAGGACTGCGGAGGGCCAGTACTTC. This translates into CRTAEGQYF.

There are many counts of this clonotype. V and J are TRBV7-8 and TRBJ1-4; 7 bases map to TRBD1. CDR3 length: 14 amino acids. With V trimmed by 5 bases and J by 4 bases, 4 bases remained unmatched. The germline CDR1 and CDR2 sequences are SGHVS and FQNEAQ. The CDR3: CASSKTGSNEKLFF. The CDR3 DNA is TGTGCCAGCAGCAAGACAGGGAGTAATGAAAAACTGTTTTTT.

A few counts support this clonotype. The chain employs TRBV19 and TRBJ1-1, with TRBD1 matching 11 bases. The J segment lost 2 bases and the V segment lost 10 bases, leaving 12 bases of the junction unmatched. The CDR3 has 16 amino acids. Germline CDR1 LNHDA, CDR2 SQIVND (reference sequence). In DNA form, the CDR3 reads TGTGCCACTCTTGGACAGGGGGCAATAGGTAACACTGAAGCTTTCTTT. Translating it yields CATLGQGAIGNTEAFF.

This clonotype was seen many times. The genes are TRBV7-3 and TRBJ2-3; 9 nucleotides match TRBD1. Germline CDR1 reads SGHTA; CDR2 reads FQGTGA. Trimming removed 5 bases from V and 1 base from J; junction bases left unmatched: 4. The CDR3 is 15 amino acids. The CDR3 DNA sequence: TGTGCCAGCAGCACGACAGGGGGTCGCACAGATACGCAGTATTTT. It translates to CASSTTGGRTDTQYF.

This clonotype was counted between two and nine times. V gene TRBV20-1 combines with J gene TRBJ2-1, with D uncertain. Trimming removed 0 bases at V and 5 bases at J, with 8 bases between. CDR3 length: 13 amino acids. Per germline, CDR1 DFQATT and CDR2 SNEGSKA (reference sequence). The CDR3 spells CSARDGVNNEQFF. For the CDR3, the DNA is TGCAGTGCTAGAGATGGGGTGAACAATGAGCAGTTCTTC.

This clonotype was counted a single time. The chain carries TRBV7-3 and TRBJ2-7, with TRBD1 matching 8 bases. Per germline, CDR1 SGHTA and CDR2 FQGTGA. The CDR3 is 14 residues long. Trimming cost V 5 bases and J 5 bases; bases outside gene matches: 8. The CDR3 DNA reads TGTGCCAGCAGCCATTCCCAGGGGGCCCACGAGCAGTACTTC. This gives the protein CASSHSQGAHEQYF.

The chain has TRBV7-9 and TRBJ1-6; a weak D match, TRBD1 (6 bases). This CDR3 is 15 amino acids long. The V gene's germline CDR1 is SEHNR and CDR2 FQNEAQ (reference sequence). V lost 3 bases and J 7 bases, leaving 13 bases between the germline ends. DNA for the CDR3: TGTGCCAGCAGCTTCGGGTACAGGGAAAATTCACCCCTCCACTTT. This translates into CASSFGYRENSPLHF.

J is TRBJ2-7 and V is TRBV5-4; D might be TRBD1 (5 bases). Germline V CDR1 and CDR2: SGHNT, YYREEE (reference sequence). The V gene lost 2 bases and the J gene lost 0 bases, with 12 bases spanning the gap. The CDR3 is 15 residues long. The CDR3 region is CASSFAPQGSYEQYF. CDR3 bases: TGTGCCAGCAGCTTTGCCCCGCAGGGCTCCTACGAGCAGTACTTC.

This sequence joins TRBV4-1 and TRBJ2-3; 8 bases are shared with TRBD2. The CDR3 is 16 amino acids. Germline V gene data show CDR1 as MGHRA and CDR2 as YSYEKL. The V and J ends lost 4 bases and 6 bases, in that order; junction bases with no gene match: 12. The chain's CDR3 is CASSPNKRGGLDTQYF. CDR3 nucleotides: TGCGCCAGCAGCCCGAATAAACGGGGGGGTTTGGATACGCAGTATTTT.

This clonotype was found many times. This rearrangement joins TRBV12-3 or TRBV12-4 to TRBJ1-2; D might be TRBD1 (6 bases). The germline V and J ends were trimmed by 3 bases and 4 bases, with 18 bases remaining between them. This CDR3 is 16 amino acids long. CDR3 sequence reads: CASSFSPGGLIYGYTF. In DNA form, the CDR3 reads TGTGCCAGCAGTTTTTCTCCCGGGGGGCTGATCTATGGCTACACCTTC.

The V and J genes are TRBV20-1 and TRBJ1-4; D is ambiguous. This CDR3 comprises 14 residues. Germline V gene sequence: CDR1 DFQATT, CDR2 SNEGSKA (reference sequence). V gave up 0 bases and J gave up 8 bases, with 13 bases separating them. The CDR3 sequence is CSARDHGVGEKLFF. DNA for the CDR3: TGCAGTGCTAGAGATCATGGGGTGGGGGAAAAACTGTTTTTT.

The chain carries TRBV5-1 and TRBJ2-5, with TRBD2 identical over 9 bases. The germline CDR1 and CDR2 sequences are SGHRS and YFSETQ. Trimming removed 4 bases from V and 3 bases from J; junction bases left unmatched: 10. There are 16 residues in the CDR3. The CDR3 region has the DNA TGCGCCAGCAGCCCCATTGGAGCGGGAGGAAAAGAGACCCAGTACTTC. Translation gives CASSPIGAGGKETQYF.

This clonotype turned up a few times. The genes are TRBV6-1 and TRBJ1-1, with D tentatively TRBD1 (5 bases). CDR1 MNHNS and CDR2 SASEGT come from the germline V gene. The V end was cut by 4 bases, the J end by 6 bases, with 12 bases between. This CDR3 region has 13 residues. CDR3 in DNA: TGTGCCAGCAGTGTCGGGGGTGTGGCTGAAGCTTTCTTT. It yields the protein CASSVGGVAEAFF.

The chain employs TRBV6-6 and TRBJ1-1; weak D call: TRBD1 (5 bases). This CDR3 is built from 13 residues. The V gene lost 0 bases and the J gene lost 8 bases, with 10 bases spanning the gap. Germline V gene sequence: CDR1 MNHNY, CDR2 SVGAGI (reference sequence). CDR3 nucleotides: TGTGCCAGCAGTTACTCGATACGGGGGGAAGCTTTCTTT. Residues: CASSYSIRGEAFF.

This clonotype was recorded a few times. The chain combines TRBV5-6 with TRBJ2-7, with D possibly matching TRBD2 (6 bases). The V gene's germline CDR1 is SGHDT and CDR2 YYEEEE. This CDR3 spans 15 amino acids. Trimming stripped 3 bases from V and 0 bases from J, with 13 bases between. The CDR3 loop reads CASSSYGGASYEQYF. Here the CDR3 DNA reads TGTGCCAGCAGCTCTTACGGAGGGGCCTCCTACGAGCAGTACTTC.

In this sample, this clonotype turned up a few times. The V call is TRBV27, the J call TRBJ2-7, with a tentative D call TRBD1 (5 bases). CDR3 length: 13 amino acids. Germline V gene lookup returns CDR1 MNHEY and CDR2 SMNVEV (reference sequence). Trimming took 6 bases from V and 2 from J, leaving 11 bases between them. The CDR3 loop reads CASRGHLAYEQYF. The CDR3 region has the DNA TGTGCCAGCAGGGGGCATCTTGCCTACGAGCAGTACTTC.

V usage is TRBV20-1 and J usage is TRBJ2-5, with 10 bases fitting TRBD2. This CDR3 is 16 amino acids long. From germline, CDR1 is DFQATT and CDR2 SNEGSKA (reference sequence). Losses at the gene ends were 0 bases for V and 1 base for J; bases not matched to a gene: 5. The CDR3 here is CSARDRLAGVQETQYF. In DNA form, the CDR3 reads TGCAGTGCTAGAGATCGGCTAGCGGGGGTCCAAGAGACCCAGTACTTC.

This clonotype was counted only a few times. The chain combines TRBV28 with TRBJ2-7; D call uncertain. This CDR3 comprises 13 residues. V was shortened by 5 bases and J by 9 bases, with 17 bases between the two germline ends. Germline CDR1 is MDHEN and CDR2 is SYDVKM. The CDR3 bases are TGTGCCAGCAGTCCCGGTGTTGGGCGCAGGCAGTACTTC. This translates into CASSPGVGRRQYF.

The chain combines TRBV25-1 with TRBJ1-5; a possible D gene is TRBD1 (5 bases). The CDR3 has 15 residues. The ends were cut back, 4 bases at V and 4 bases at J, with 14 bases in the middle. From germline, CDR1 is MGHDK and CDR2 SYGVNS. The CDR3: CASSGMGGGNQPQHF. CDR3 DNA: TGTGCCAGCAGTGGAATGGGGGGAGGGAATCAGCCCCAGCATTTT. The full variable domain, its missing parts supplied by reference TRBV25-1 and TRBJ1-5, is EADIYQTPRYLVIGTGKKITLECSQTMGHDKMYWYQQDPGMELHLIHYSYGVNSTEKGDLSSESTVSRIRTEHFPLTLESARPSHTSQYLCASSGMGGGNQPQHFGDGTRLSIL.

A single count supports this clonotype. This chain links TRBV5-1 with TRBJ1-4; D unresolved. This CDR3 is 14 amino acids long. The ends were cut back, 0 bases at V and 3 bases at J, with 6 bases in the middle. The germline V gene encodes CDR1 SGHRS and CDR2 YFSETQ. The CDR3 loop reads CASSLGGPNEKLFF. CDR3 in DNA: TGCGCCAGCAGCTTGGGGGGTCCTAATGAAAAACTGTTTTTT.

This clonotype has a handful of counts. V gene TRBV7-6 combines with J gene TRBJ2-1, with 8 bases matching TRBD2. Per germline, CDR1 SGHVS and CDR2 FNYEAQ. This CDR3 comprises 15 residues. V dropped 1 base and J dropped 7; count of bases not matched to a gene: 6. This CDR3 is CASSLGVPGGNEQFF. The CDR3 bases are TGTGCCAGCAGCTTAGGGGTCCCGGGGGGGAATGAGCAGTTCTTC.

This clonotype has only a few counts. The chain is built from TRBV28 and TRBJ2-5, with 10 bases that match TRBD1. Looked up from germline, CDR1 is MDHEN and CDR2 is SYDVKM. The CDR3 covers 16 residues. After removal of 6 bases from V and 9 bases from J, the junction contained 16 bases not matched to a gene. In nucleotides, the CDR3 is TGTGCCAGCAGCCTCAAGGACAGGGGGAACCTGGCGGCCCAGTACTTC. It encodes CASSLKDRGNLAAQYF.